Detailed here is one TCR beta chain. As yet, its antigen is unknown. The data are from a study of beta chain features in type 1 diabetes. cDNA synthesis used the whole RNA isolate, giving expressed TCRB sequences. This table comes from immunoSEQ multiplex PCR, and its TCRdb copy is limited to in-frame clones, with some not included. In the table there are around 45,000 clones, about 48% of which are singletons. Findings and limits, study-wide: Shorter TCRB CDR3s, moderately but significantly so, were found in Type 1 diabetes patients in all four CD4+ subsets.

The authors took one heparinised blood draw, averaging about 116 mL, from each donor. CDR1 SQVTM and CDR2 ANQGSEA come from the germline V gene. V was clipped by 1 base and J by 6 bases, with 18 bases between them. The CDR3 spans 15 residues. The material sequenced was stem cell memory CD4+ T cells from blood. The rearrangement links TRBV29-1 to TRBJ1-2; no definite D call. The TCR sequence derives from a man aged 30 to 45 with type 1 diabetes. The CDR3 DNA is TGCAGCGTTGAAGTCCAAGTCCTGGGAGGGAATGGCTACACCTTC. Encoded protein: CSVEVQVLGGNGYTF.